This TCR beta chain derives from a study of T cell responses to AZD1222 COVID-19 vaccine. Study-wide findings and caveats: Spike-specific TCR breadth rose after two AZD1222 doses, and depth rose as well.

TCRdb keeps only in-frame clones here, not all; method: immunoSEQ multiplex PCR. The sample lists 200,000 or so clones; almost 95% were seen once. On this clone: Its antigen is as yet unknown.

J was trimmed by 14 bases and V by 3 bases; bases with no gene match: 8. The germline V gene encodes CDR1 SGDLS and CDR2 YYNGEE. The CDR3 runs 14 residues. This specimen was peripheral blood, taken on day 0 of AZD1222 vaccination. The TCR sequence derives from an adult in good health. This rearrangement joins TRBV9 to TRBJ1-6; 10 nucleotides agree with TRBD1. This chain's CDR3 is CASSELGTGDTLHF. DNA for the CDR3: TGTGCCAGCAGCGAGCTCGGGACAGGGGACACCCTCCACTTT.